The 20 T cell receptor beta chains given below trace back to one sample, sequenced in a study of vaccination and CD4 T cells after COVID-19. The assay that was used to sequence DNA from cultured CD4+ T cells was the Oncomine TCR Beta short-read assay. Each CDR3 protein is one row after TCRdb ran MiXCR on the PCR reads. Here the sample spans roughly 7,000 distinct CDR3 sequences, roughly 50% being singletons. Their target antigens are unknown. As for treatment: approximately 9-day PBMC culture with coronavirus spike peptide pools or control peptides (ViraFEST assay). The unexposed donor provided CD4+ T cells, which were taken before the COVID-19 pandemic (2011-2018). Source material: CD4+ T cells from blood, cultured in vitro. These receptors came from a human donor in good health.

This chain uses TRBV11-2 with TRBJ2-5; 7 nucleotides agree with TRBD2. Germline CDR1 is SGHAT and CDR2 is FQNNGV. The length of the CDR3 is 15 residues. The trim removed 4 bases at V and 4 bases at J, leaving 9 bases unmatched. The CDR3 loop is CASSSPVGGGETQYF. The CDR3, as DNA: TGTGCCAGCAGCTCCCCGGTAGGCGGGGGAGAGACCCAGTACTTC. Drawing the rest from reference TRBV11-2 and TRBJ2-5, the complete variable domain is EAGVAQSPRYKIIEKRQSVAFWCNPISGHATLYWYQQILGQGPKLLIQFQNNGVVDDSQLPKDRFSAERLKGVDSTLKIQPAKLEDSAVYLCASSSPVGGGETQYFGPGTRLLVL.

This chain links TRBV11-2 with TRBJ1-2, with unresolved D. The CDR3 is 12 residues long. CDR1 is SGHAT and CDR2 is FQNNGV in the germline V gene. Trimming cost V 1 base and J 5 bases, with 5 bases left between them. The CDR3 region has the DNA TGTGCCAGCAGCTTAGCTCGGTATGGCTACACCTTC. Its protein is CASSLARYGYTF.

The rearrangement links TRBV5-6 to TRBJ1-1; no reliable D call. Germline V gene data show CDR1 as SGHDT and CDR2 as YYEEEE. The CDR3 sequence is 13 residues long. V lost 3 bases and J 1 base, leaving 7 bases between the germline ends. Here the CDR3 DNA reads TGTGCCAGCAGCTCAAGACCGAACACTGAAGCTTTCTTT. This gives the protein CASSSRPNTEAFF.

The CDR3 region is CASSLESGGNTEAFF. The CDR3 DNA is TGTGCCAGCAGCTTAGAATCCGGGGGGAACACTGAAGCTTTCTTT. V and J are TRBV7-6 and TRBJ1-1; D might be TRBD1 (5 bases). CDR3 length equals 15 residues. The ends were cut back, 1 base at V and 1 base at J, with 10 bases in the middle. CDR1 SGHVS and CDR2 FNYEAQ come from the germline V gene.

The CDR3 protein is CASDRGDQPQHF. In nucleotides, the CDR3 is TGTGCCAGCGACAGGGGGGATCAGCCCCAGCATTTT. The V call is TRBV6-1, the J call TRBJ1-5; TRBD1 matches at 9 bases. The CDR3 covers 12 residues. From germline, CDR1 is MNHNS and CDR2 SASEGT. V lost 8 bases to trimming and J lost 5 bases; unmatched junction nucleotides: 1.

The chain employs TRBV19 and TRBJ1-1, with a tentative D call TRBD1 (5 bases). The V gene's germline CDR1 is LNHDA and CDR2 SQIVND (reference sequence). V lost 4 bases, J lost 0 bases, and 15 bases lay in between. The CDR3 totals 16 residues. The CDR3 DNA reads as TGTGCCAGTAGTAGGGGGGACCGTATACTGAACACTGAAGCTTTCTTT. Its protein is CASSRGDRILNTEAFF.

The chain combines TRBV20-1 with TRBJ1-2; 9 bases align to TRBD1. The CDR3 sequence is 15 residues long. Germline V lookup: CDR1 DFQATT, CDR2 SNEGSKA (reference sequence). V shed 4 bases, J shed 4 bases, and the junction held 10 bases outside the gene matches. Written as DNA, the CDR3 is TGCAGTGCTAACCGGGACAGGGCGTTAGGCTATGGCTACACCTTC. It is translated as CSANRDRALGYGYTF.

The gene calls are TRBV25-1 and TRBJ1-6, with D hard to call. Trimming left V 2 bases short and J 7 bases short, with 3 bases between. This CDR3 has 12 residues. The germline V gene has CDR1 MGHDK and CDR2 SYGVNS. Here the CDR3 reads CASSERNSPLHF. The CDR3 DNA sequence: TGTGCCAGCAGTGAAAGGAATTCACCCCTCCACTTT.

This chain joins TRBV7-9 and TRBJ2-3; 9 positions match TRBD2. Unmatched junction bases numbered 6, after V lost 1 base and J lost 7 bases. Germline loops: CDR1 SEHNR, CDR2 FQNEAQ (reference sequence). This CDR3 is 15 amino acids long. This CDR3 reads CASSLGAGGPNTQYF. In DNA form, the CDR3 reads TGTGCCAGCAGCTTAGGGGCGGGGGGGCCCAATACGCAGTATTTT.

This chain uses TRBV2 with TRBJ2-3, with D hard to call. Germline V gene lookup returns CDR1 SNHLY and CDR2 FYNNEI. CDR3 length: 13 amino acids. V dropped 1 base and J dropped 5 bases, with 7 bases sitting between them. CDR3 nucleotide sequence: TGTGCCAGCAGTGAAGGGGCACAAGATACGCAGTATTTT. Amino acids: CASSEGAQDTQYF.

The chain joins TRBV19 to TRBJ2-1; the match to TRBD2 covers 10 bases. This CDR3 spans 15 amino acids. After removal of 3 bases from V and 4 bases from J, the junction contained 3 bases not matched to a gene. In germline, CDR1 is LNHDA, CDR2 SQIVND (reference sequence). The CDR3 bases are TGTGCCAGTAGTATCCTAGCGGGGGATTACAATGAGCAGTTCTTC. It encodes CASSILAGDYNEQFF.

The chain combines TRBV6-1 with TRBJ2-7, with 7 bases matching TRBD1. Germline V lookup: CDR1 MNHNS, CDR2 SASEGT. V shed 11 bases, J shed 2 bases, and the junction held 6 bases outside the gene matches. The CDR3 consists of 12 residues. The CDR3 sequence is CAGADRPYEQYF. CDR3 bases: TGTGCCGGTGCGGACAGGCCCTACGAGCAGTACTTC.

The table lists this clonotype with a few counts. The chain is built from TRBV5-8 and TRBJ2-7; the D is unclear. This CDR3 contains 14 residues. Per germline, CDR1 SGHTS and CDR2 YDEGEE. V dropped 3 bases and J dropped 0 bases, with 10 bases sitting between them. The CDR3 is CASSSTWISYEQYF. The CDR3 bases are TGTGCCAGCAGCTCTACTTGGATCTCCTACGAGCAGTACTTC.

The genes are TRBV19 and TRBJ1-1; possible D gene TRBD1, 6 bases. CDR1 and CDR2 (germline): LNHDA, SQIVND (reference sequence). V lost 8 bases, J lost 3 bases, and 10 bases lay in between. CDR3 length: 12 amino acids. The CDR3 nucleotides read TGTGCCAGTTCTAACAGGGACACTGAAGCTTTCTTT. Translated: CASSNRDTEAFF.

The chain joins TRBV29-1 to TRBJ2-6, with TRBD1 as a possible D gene (5 bases). The germline V gene encodes CDR1 SQVTM and CDR2 ANQGSEA. Trimming cost V 1 base and J 0 bases, with 10 bases left between them. The CDR3 has 16 amino acids. Here the CDR3 reads CSVEAGHLSGANVLTF. The CDR3 coding sequence is TGCAGCGTTGAAGCAGGACACCTCTCTGGGGCCAACGTCCTGACTTTC.

The chain uses TRBV24-1 and TRBJ2-5; D might be TRBD1 (5 bases). Per the germline V gene, CDR1 is KGHDR and CDR2 is SFDVKD. CDR3 length: 14 amino acids. V was shortened by 3 bases and J by 5 bases, with 12 bases between the two germline ends. CDR3 DNA sequence: TGTGCCACCAGTGATCCAGGGTCCGGGGAGACCCAGTACTTC. This encodes CATSDPGSGETQYF.

This clonotype was recorded a few times. Sequence at one end of the junction differs from germline and may be a read error. This sequence joins TRBV5-3 and TRBJ1-2, with TRBD1 identical over 7 bases. TRBV5-3 is an open reading frame whose function is uncertain. The CDR3 has 13 amino acids. Here the CDR3 reads CASSLEGAYGYTF. CDR3 nucleotide sequence: TGTGCCAGCAGCTTGGAGGGGGCCTATGGCTACACCTTC.

This clonotype has just a few counts. Mismatch with germline at one junction end may stem from a read error. This sequence joins TRBV6-1 and TRBJ1-6; 12 nucleotides line up with TRBD1. This CDR3 comprises 14 residues. Germline loops: CDR1 MNHNS, CDR2 SASEGT. The CDR3 is CATSGDRGRSPLHF. CDR3 DNA: TGTGCCACCAGTGGGGACAGGGGGCGATCACCCCTCCACTTT.

The genes are TRBV20-1 and TRBJ1-3, with D unclear. The CDR3 spans 12 residues. Germline-derived CDR1 and CDR2 are DFQATT and SNEGSKA (reference sequence). Trimming pared 3 bases from V and 8 bases from J, leaving 11 bases between. CDR3 protein: CSASSGGYTIYF. The CDR3 DNA reads TGCAGTGCTAGTAGCGGTGGTTACACCATATATTTT.

The gene calls are TRBV6-5 and TRBJ1-5, with 7 bases identical to TRBD1. Looked up from germline, CDR1 is MNHEY and CDR2 is SVGAGI. This CDR3 is 15 amino acids long. V was pared by 4 bases and J by 4 bases, with 7 bases of the junction left unmatched. CDR3 protein: CASSFSRDSNQPQHF. For the CDR3, the DNA is TGTGCCAGCAGTTTCTCCCGGGACAGTAATCAGCCCCAGCATTTT.